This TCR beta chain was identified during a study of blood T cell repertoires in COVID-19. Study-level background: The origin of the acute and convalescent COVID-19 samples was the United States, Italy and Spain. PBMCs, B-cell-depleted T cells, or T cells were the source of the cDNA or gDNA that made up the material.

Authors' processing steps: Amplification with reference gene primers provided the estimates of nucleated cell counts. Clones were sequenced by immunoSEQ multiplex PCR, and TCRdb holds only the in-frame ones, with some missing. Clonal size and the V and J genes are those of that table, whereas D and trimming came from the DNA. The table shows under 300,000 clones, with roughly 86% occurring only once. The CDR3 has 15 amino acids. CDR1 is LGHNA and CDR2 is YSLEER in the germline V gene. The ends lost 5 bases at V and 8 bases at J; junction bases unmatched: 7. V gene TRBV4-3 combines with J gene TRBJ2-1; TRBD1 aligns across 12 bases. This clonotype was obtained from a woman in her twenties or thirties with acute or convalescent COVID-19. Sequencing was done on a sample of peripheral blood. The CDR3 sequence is CASSSGTGGMDEQFF. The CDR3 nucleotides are TGCGCCAGCAGCTCCGGGACAGGGGGCATGGATGAGCAGTTCTTC.